The present TCR beta chain was sequenced within a study of identical twins. TCRdb reprocessed the 5' RACE reads with MiXCR, giving one entry per CDR3 protein. The repertoire includes under 350,000 distinct CDR3 sequences, roughly 9% of them detected once, and roughly 7% sits in the top ten. Trimming removed 1 base from V and 2 bases from J, with 5 bases in between. This CDR3 has 13 residues. CDR1 and CDR2 (germline): SNHLY, FYNNEI. Study outcomes and limitations: Fewer insertions characterized abundant cord blood beta clonotypes, whereas memory repertoires showed none.

This clonotype occurred a few times. The antigen remains unidentified. These data also formed part of another study, on yellow fever vaccine responses in identical twins. That report adds: Reportedly, twins showed a vaccine T cell response that looked partly convergent and partly personalized.

This TCR came from a woman under 30 in good health. The chain combines TRBV2 with TRBJ2-5; D tentatively fits TRBD1 or TRBD2 (5 bases each). Sample: CD8+ T cells sorted from blood. CDR3 nucleotides: TGTGCCAGCAGTGAAGGGGGGCAAGAGACCCAGTACTTC. Translating gives CASSEGGQETQYF.